These T cell receptor beta chains were read from a single sample in a study of blood T cells in healthy people across ages. TCRdb itself ran the 5' RACE reads through MiXCR, one entry per CDR3 protein. The repertoire holds about 510,000 distinct CDR3 sequences, about 27% seen once, with approximately 4% in the top ten. The data also belong to a second study, concerning T cells of mothers and their children.

Source material: blood. All receptors come from a boy younger than 10 in good health. Each CDR3 is given with its conserved first and last residue. D genes are given only for firm matches. Rows give clone size only sometimes, using once, few, many, or a class for an expanded clone.

few	TRBV6-2/TRBV6-3	TRBJ2-7	-	TGTGCCAGCAGTTACGCATCATCTTCCTACGAGCAGTACTTC	CASSYASSSYEQYF
-	TRBV6-2/TRBV6-3	TRBJ2-7	-	TGTGCCAGCAGTTCCCCTAGAGGCCTCTCCTACGAGCAGTACTTC	CASSSPRGLSYEQYF
few	TRBV7-2	TRBJ2-5	-	TGTGCCAGCAGCTTAGCGACACAAGAGACCCAGTACTTC	CASSLATQETQYF
few	TRBV6-5	TRBJ2-5	-	TGTGCCAGCAGTTACGGGGGGGGGCGTTCGGACCAAGAGACCCAGTACTTC	CASSYGGGRSDQETQYF
-	TRBV5-1	TRBJ1-1	-	TGCGCCAGCAGCTTGACCTTCGAGGGGGTGGGAACTGAAGCTTTCTTT	CASSLTFEGVGTEAFF
-	TRBV5-6	TRBJ2-1	-	TGTGCCAGCAGCTCCGGGACGAATGAGCAGTTCTTC	CASSSGTNEQFF
-	TRBV20-1	TRBJ2-5	-	TGCAGTGCTCCCATACTCGAAGAGACCCAGTACTTC	CSAPILEETQYF
few	TRBV6-1	TRBJ2-1	-	TGTGCCAGCACGTTCAGAGAGCAGTTCTTC	CASTFREQFF
-	TRBV9	TRBJ2-3	TRBD2	TGTGCCAGCAGCGTGACTAGCAGCACAGATACGCAGTATTTT	CASSVTSSTDTQYF
-	TRBV6-1	TRBJ2-5	-	TGTGCCAGCAGTGAAATTTGGGTACCCGAAACTTTTCAAGAGACCCAGTACTTC	CASSEIWVPETFQETQYF
few	TRBV11-2	TRBJ2-5	-	TGTGCCAGCAGCCCCTCGGGACCTGGCGAGACCCAGTACTTC	CASSPSGPGETQYF
-	TRBV13	TRBJ2-7	TRBD1	TGTGCCAGCAGCGAAGACAGGGGCGACGAGCAGTACTTC	CASSEDRGDEQYF
-	TRBV10-3	TRBJ2-3	-	TGTGCCTCGGTACTAGATCCTAGCACAGATACGCAGTATTTT	CASVLDPSTDTQYF
few	TRBV14	TRBJ2-1	-	TGTGCCAGCAGCCAGGCAGGGAGCAATGAGCAGTTCTTC	CASSQAGSNEQFF
few	TRBV6-6	TRBJ2-7	-	TGTGCCAGCGAAGCTCATGGGGGTTACGAGCAGTACTTC	CASEAHGGYEQYF
-	TRBV20-1	TRBJ2-1	-	TGCAGTGCTAGAGGAGGGAATATATACAATGAGCAGTTCTTC	CSARGGNIYNEQFF
few	TRBV9	TRBJ2-7	TRBD2	TGTGCCAGCAGCGTAGGGACTAGCGGCACCTACGAGCAGTACTTC	CASSVGTSGTYEQYF
-	TRBV9	TRBJ2-1	TRBD2	TGTGCCAGCAGCGTCTCGGGAGGGCCGGGTAATGAGCAGTTCTTC	CASSVSGGPGNEQFF
many	TRBV7-9	TRBJ2-5	TRBD2	TGTGCCAGCAGCTTACCTGCAGCGGGAGGCGAGACCCAGTACTTC	CASSLPAAGGETQYF